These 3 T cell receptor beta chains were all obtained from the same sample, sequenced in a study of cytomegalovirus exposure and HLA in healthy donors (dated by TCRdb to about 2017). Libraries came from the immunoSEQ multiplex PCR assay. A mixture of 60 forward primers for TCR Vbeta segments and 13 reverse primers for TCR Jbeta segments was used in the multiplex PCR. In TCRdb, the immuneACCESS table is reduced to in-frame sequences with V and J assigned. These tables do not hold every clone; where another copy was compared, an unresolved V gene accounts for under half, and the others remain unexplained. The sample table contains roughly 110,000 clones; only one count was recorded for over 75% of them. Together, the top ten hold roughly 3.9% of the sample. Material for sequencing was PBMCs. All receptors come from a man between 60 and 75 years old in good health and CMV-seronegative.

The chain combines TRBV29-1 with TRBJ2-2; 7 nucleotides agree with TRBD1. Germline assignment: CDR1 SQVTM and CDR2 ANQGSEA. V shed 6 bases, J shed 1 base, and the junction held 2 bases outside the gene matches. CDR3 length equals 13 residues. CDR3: CSVGTENTGELFF. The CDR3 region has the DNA TGCAGCGTCGGGACAGAGAACACCGGGGAGCTGTTTTTT.

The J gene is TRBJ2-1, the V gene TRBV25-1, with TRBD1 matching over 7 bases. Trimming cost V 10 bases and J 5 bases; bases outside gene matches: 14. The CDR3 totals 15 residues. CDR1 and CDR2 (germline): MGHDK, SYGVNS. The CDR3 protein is CATERMGQRDNEQFF. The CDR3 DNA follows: TGTGCCACTGAGAGGATGGGACAGAGGGACAATGAGCAGTTCTTC.

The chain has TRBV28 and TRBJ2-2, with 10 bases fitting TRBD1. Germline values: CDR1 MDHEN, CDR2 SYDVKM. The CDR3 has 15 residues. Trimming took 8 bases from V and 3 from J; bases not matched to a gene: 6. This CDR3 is CASSRTGGYTGELFF. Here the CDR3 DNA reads TGTGCCAGCTCAAGGACAGGGGGGTACACCGGGGAGCTGTTTTTT.